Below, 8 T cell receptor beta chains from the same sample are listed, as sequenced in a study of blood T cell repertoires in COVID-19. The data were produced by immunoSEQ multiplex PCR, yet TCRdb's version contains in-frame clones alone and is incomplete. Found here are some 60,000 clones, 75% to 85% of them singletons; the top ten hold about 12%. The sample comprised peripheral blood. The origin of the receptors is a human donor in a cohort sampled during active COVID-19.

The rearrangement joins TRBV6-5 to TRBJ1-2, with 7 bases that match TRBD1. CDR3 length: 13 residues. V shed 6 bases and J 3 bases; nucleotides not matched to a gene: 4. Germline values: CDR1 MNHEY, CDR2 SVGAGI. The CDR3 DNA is TGTGCCAGCAGGCGGGACAGAGACTATGGCTACACCTTC. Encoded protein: CASRRDRDYGYTF.

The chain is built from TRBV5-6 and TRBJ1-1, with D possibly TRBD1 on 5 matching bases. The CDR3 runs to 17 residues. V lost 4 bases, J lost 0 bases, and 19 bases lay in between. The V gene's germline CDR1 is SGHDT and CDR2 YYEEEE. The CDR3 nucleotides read TGTGCCAGCAGCCCGAGAACAGGTTACAACATGAACACTGAAGCTTTCTTT. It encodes CASSPRTGYNMNTEAFF.

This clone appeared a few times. CDR3 sequence reads: CASSLASSTDTQYF. The CDR3 nucleotides are TGTGCCAGCAGCTTGGCTTCCAGCACAGATACGCAGTATTTT. V is TRBV5-4 and J is TRBJ2-3; D unresolved. Trimming shortened V by 0 bases and J by 0 bases, and 5 bases separated the two germline ends. Germline loops: CDR1 SGHNT, CDR2 YYREEE (reference sequence). The CDR3 sequence is 14 residues long.

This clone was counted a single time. Here the CDR3 reads CASSMRASGDSYNEQFF. CDR3 sequence (DNA): TGTGCCAGTAGTATGCGGGCTAGCGGGGACTCCTACAATGAGCAGTTCTTC. The chain carries TRBV19 and TRBJ2-1, with TRBD2 identical over 9 bases. The CDR3 has 17 residues. CDR1 and CDR2 (germline): LNHDA, SQIVND (reference sequence). Trimming cost V 3 bases and J 0 bases; bases outside gene matches: 6.

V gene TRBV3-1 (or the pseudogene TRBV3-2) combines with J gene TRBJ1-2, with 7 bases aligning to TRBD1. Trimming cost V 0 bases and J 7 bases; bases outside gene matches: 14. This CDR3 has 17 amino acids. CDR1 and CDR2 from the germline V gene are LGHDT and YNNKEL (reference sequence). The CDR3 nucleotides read TGTGCCAGCAGCCAAGATTCTGTAGGGGGCGGATCACTTGGCTACACCTTC. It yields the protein CASSQDSVGGGSLGYTF.

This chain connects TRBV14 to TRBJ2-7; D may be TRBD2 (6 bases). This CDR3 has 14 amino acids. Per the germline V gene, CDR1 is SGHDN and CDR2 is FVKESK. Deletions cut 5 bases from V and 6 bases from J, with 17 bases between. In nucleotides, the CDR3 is TGTGCCAGCAGCAATGTCCGGACTAACGGCGAGCAGTACGTC. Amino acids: CASSNVRTNGEQYV.

The CDR3 nucleotides read TGTGCCAGCCGCCCGTCTGGCGGGGGGCGGTACACCGGGGAGCTGTTTTTT. Amino acid sequence: CASRPSGGGRYTGELFF. The J gene is TRBJ2-2, the V gene TRBV7-7; TRBD2 matches at 8 bases. Per the germline V gene, CDR1 is SSHAT and CDR2 is FNYEAQ (reference sequence). CDR3 length: 17 residues. After removal of 8 bases from V and 3 bases from J, the junction contained 14 bases not matched to a gene.

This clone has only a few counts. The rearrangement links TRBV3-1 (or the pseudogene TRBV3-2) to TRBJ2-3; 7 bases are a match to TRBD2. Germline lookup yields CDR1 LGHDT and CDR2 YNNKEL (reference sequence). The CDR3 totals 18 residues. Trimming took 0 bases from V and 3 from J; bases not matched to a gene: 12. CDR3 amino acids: CASSQDRTAGDFTDTQYF. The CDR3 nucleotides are TGTGCCAGCAGCCAAGATCGTACCGCGGGGGATTTTACAGATACGCAGTATTTT.